The present entry profiles one T cell receptor beta chain with its context. The entry originates in a study of blood T cell repertoires in COVID-19. Only in-frame clones appear in the TCRdb table, and some are missing; sequencing was by immunoSEQ multiplex PCR. Seen here are approximately 160,000 clones, about 81% observed once, and the top ten hold around 7.9%. The ends were cut back, 4 bases at V and 1 base at J, with 11 bases in the middle. The CDR3 runs to 14 residues. Germline V lookup: CDR1 SGHRS, CDR2 YFSETQ. All enrollees were about 18 to 89 years old and from some 24 US areas. The chain is built from TRBV5-1 and TRBJ1-1; D perhaps matches TRBD1 (6 bases). What was sequenced was PBMCs or T cells enriched from blood (not recorded which). The clonotype was recovered from a man aged 45 to 65 who had recovered from COVID-19. Written as DNA, the CDR3 is TGCGCCAGCAGCATGGGACACGGGAACACTGAAGCTTTCTTT. Amino acid sequence: CASSMGHGNTEAFF.